This TCR beta chain was documented in a study of cytomegalovirus exposure and HLA in healthy donors. Study-level points and caveats: In vitro, a few CMV-associated chains proved specific for CMV antigens.

Concerning this clone: The antigen remains unidentified.

The method was immunoSEQ multiplex PCR; TCRdb's version includes in-frame clones alone and lacks a portion of them. The sample holds tens of thousands of clones, just over 90% seen once. CDR3 length: 18 residues. The V end was cut by 1 base, the J end by 0 bases, with 19 bases between. Germline lookup yields CDR1 LNHNV and CDR2 YYDKDF (reference sequence). The gene calls are TRBV15 and TRBJ2-7; D not resolved. Sequencing was done on a sample of PBMCs. The source is a man aged 30 to 39 in good health and CMV-seronegative. The CDR3 DNA is TGTGCCACCAGCAGAGGTTCAGACCCGCGGTTGAGCTCCTACGAGCAGTACTTC. Its translation: CATSRGSDPRLSSYEQYF.